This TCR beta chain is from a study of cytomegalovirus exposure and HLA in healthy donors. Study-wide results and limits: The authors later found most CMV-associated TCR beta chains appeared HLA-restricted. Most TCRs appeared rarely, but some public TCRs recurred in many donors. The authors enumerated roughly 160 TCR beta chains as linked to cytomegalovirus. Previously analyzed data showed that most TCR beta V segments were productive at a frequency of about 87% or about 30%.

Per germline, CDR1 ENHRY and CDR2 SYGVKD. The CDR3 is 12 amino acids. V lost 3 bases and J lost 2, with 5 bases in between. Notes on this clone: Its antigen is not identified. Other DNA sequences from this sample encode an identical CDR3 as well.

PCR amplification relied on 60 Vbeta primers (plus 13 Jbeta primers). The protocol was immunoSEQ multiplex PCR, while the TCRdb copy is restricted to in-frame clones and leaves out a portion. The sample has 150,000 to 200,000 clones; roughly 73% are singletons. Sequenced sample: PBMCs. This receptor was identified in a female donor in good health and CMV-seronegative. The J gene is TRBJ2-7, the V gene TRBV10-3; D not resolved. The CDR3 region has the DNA TGTGCCATCAGTGATCGAGCCTACGAGCAGTACTTC. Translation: CAISDRAYEQYF.